Below, one T cell receptor (beta chain) is given with its context. Its antigen is unidentified. These data belong to a study of T cell responses to AZD1222 COVID-19 vaccine. The CDR3 consists of 13 residues. The germline gives CDR1 LNHDA, CDR2 SQIVND (reference sequence). The ends were cut back, 5 bases at V and 8 bases at J, with 12 bases in the middle. Study-wide findings and caveats: AZD1222 recipients seropositive at baseline numbered only 5 to 7. Vaccine-related CD4 TCRs covered spike, predominating at 160-218 and 743-854.

TCRdb's table, derived via immunoSEQ multiplex PCR, lists solely in-frame clones and lacks some. The sample lists 150,000 or so clones; about 91% were seen once. The specimen comprised peripheral blood, sampled on day 0 of MenACWY control vaccination. The source of this sequence is an adult in good health. The V and J genes are TRBV19 and TRBJ1-4; possibly TRBD1 for D (5 bases). CDR3 coding DNA: TGTGCCAGTAGTCCCGCAGGGTTAGAAAAACTGTTTTTT. Translated: CASSPAGLEKLFF.